The 9 T cell receptor beta chains listed next were all sequenced from one sample in a study of identical twins. In TCRdb, the 5' RACE reads were re-called with MiXCR into one record per CDR3 protein. The sample has hundreds of thousands of distinct CDR3 sequences; less than 7% are singletons. The sequenced sample was naive T cells sorted from blood. These receptor sequences come from a man between 18 and 35 years old in good health.

This clonotype was observed many times. The J gene is TRBJ2-5, the V gene TRBV29-1; D remains unclear. This CDR3 is 11 amino acids long. CDR1 is SQVTM and CDR2 is ANQGSEA in the germline V gene. V lost 7 bases and J lost 7, with 13 bases in between. The CDR3 nucleotides read TGCAGCGGGAATTTTTTGAGGACCCAGTACTTC. It specifies CSGNFLRTQYF.

This clonotype came up a few times. As DNA, the CDR3 is TGTGCCAGCAGTTTAGTTCCCCCGGGACAGGGATACGCTGGGGCCAACGTCCTGACTTTC. Residues: CASSLVPPGQGYAGANVLTF. V usage is TRBV12-3 or TRBV12-4 and J usage is TRBJ2-6; 9 bases fit TRBD1. The V gene end was trimmed by 1 base and the J gene end by 2 bases; junction bases not matched to a gene: 12. This CDR3 comprises 20 residues.

This clonotype was seen at least ten times. The chain joins TRBV5-1 to TRBJ1-3; D gene ambiguous. There are 14 residues in the CDR3. CDR1 is SGHRS and CDR2 is YFSETQ in the germline V gene. Trimming took 0 bases from V and 7 from J, leaving 11 bases between them. This CDR3 is CASSLAPGSNTIYF. For the CDR3, the DNA is TGCGCCAGCAGCTTGGCTCCGGGTTCTAACACCATATATTTT.

This rearrangement joins TRBV9 to TRBJ2-2, with 9 bases identical to TRBD1. V shed 2 bases and J 1 base; nucleotides not matched to a gene: 12. Germline V gene data show CDR1 as SGDLS and CDR2 as YYNGEE. The CDR3 spans 19 residues. The CDR3 nucleotides read TGTGCCAGCAGCGTTCCTCCGAGGACAGGGGTTGGGAACACCGGGGAGCTGTTTTTT. It is translated as CASSVPPRTGVGNTGELFF. The full variable domain, completed using reference TRBV9 and TRBJ2-2, is DSGVTQTPKHLITATGQRVTLRCSPRSGDLSVYWYQQSLDQGLQFLIQYYNGEERAKGNILERFSAQQFPDLHSELNLSSLELGDSALYFCASSVPPRTGVGNTGELFFGEGSRLTVL.

Regarding this clonotype: A read error is possible here, since a much larger clone lies one base away. As the CDR3 is not closed by the conserved phenylalanine or tryptophan, this likely results from a read error. The chain carries TRBV5-1 and TRBJ2-4; possible D gene TRBD1, 6 bases. The CDR3 loop spans 14 amino acids. V was clipped by 3 bases and J by 6 bases, with 13 bases between them. The germline V gene has CDR1 SGHRS and CDR2 YFSETQ. The CDR3 is CASSSGTLGNIQYY. In DNA, the CDR3 is TGCGCCAGCAGCTCAGGGACATTGGGAAACATTCAGTACTAC.

In its sample, this clonotype was seen many times. The genes are TRBV20-1 and TRBJ1-2, with unresolved D. The germline V gene has CDR1 DFQATT and CDR2 SNEGSKA (reference sequence). CDR3 size: 9 residues. V lost 3 bases and J lost 6, with 2 bases in between. The CDR3 region has the DNA TGCAGTGCTAGGAATGGCTACACCTTC. The encoded protein is CSARNGYTF.

The table lists this clonotype with many counts. This chain connects TRBV9 to TRBJ2-1, with TRBD2 as a possible D gene (6 bases). V lost 3 bases to trimming and J lost 5 bases, with 15 bases between them. Germline V lookup: CDR1 SGDLS, CDR2 YYNGEE. The CDR3 extends over 15 amino acids. CDR3 DNA: TGTGCCAGCAGCGGTCCGGGAGATAGTAACAATGAGCAGTTCTTC. This codes for CASSGPGDSNNEQFF.

This clonotype was detected many times. This chain connects TRBV2 to TRBJ1-1; weak D call: TRBD1 (5 bases). V lost 10 bases to trimming and J lost 2 bases, with 14 bases between them. CDR1 and CDR2 from the germline V gene are SNHLY and FYNNEI. The length of the CDR3 is 13 residues. The CDR3 bases are TGTGCCACACCGAGGGACCTCAACACTGAAGCTTTCTTT. Translated: CATPRDLNTEAFF.

This clonotype was recorded a few times. CDR3 sequence (DNA): TGTGCCACCTGGAGGGGAGAAGCTTTCTTT. This encodes CATWRGEAFF. This chain uses TRBV14 with TRBJ1-1; possible D gene TRBD1, 5 bases. Trimming cost V 10 bases and J 8 bases, with 11 bases left between them. Germline V gives CDR1 SGHDN, CDR2 FVKESK. The CDR3 has 10 amino acids.